A single sample is the source of the 20 T cell receptor beta chains below, sequenced in a study of blood T cell repertoires in COVID-19. Clones were read by immunoSEQ multiplex PCR, and TCRdb kept only the in-frame ones, dropping some. The repertoire holds tens of thousands of clones, with roughly 90% as singletons. The sample comprised peripheral blood. These receptors were obtained from a man between 60 and 75 years old with COVID-19, enrolled during active disease.

This clone was counted at least ten times. The sample has other DNA sequences that encode this CDR3 too. The rearrangement links TRBV4-2 to TRBJ1-5; the D gene is possibly TRBD1 (6 bases). The germline V gene has CDR1 LGHNA and CDR2 YNFKEQ. The CDR3 contains 15 residues. The V and J ends lost 0 bases and 3 bases respectively, with 9 bases between them. The chain's CDR3 is CASSQEQGNNQPQHF. In DNA form, the CDR3 reads TGTGCCAGCAGCCAAGAACAGGGCAACAATCAGCCCCAGCATTTT.

V and J are TRBV28 and TRBJ1-6, with a tentative D call TRBD1 (5 bases). This CDR3 has 18 residues. The V and J ends lost 9 bases and 9 bases respectively, with 30 bases between them. Germline loops: CDR1 MDHEN, CDR2 SYDVKM. Here the CDR3 DNA reads TGTGCCAGTTCCCGGGGTGGGGGGTCTGAGCCTTATTCTTCACCCCTCCACTTT. Translation: CASSRGGGSEPYSSPLHF.

This clone was counted between two and nine times. This chain joins TRBV7-2 and TRBJ1-6, with a possible D match to TRBD1 (6 bases). Trimming removed 5 bases from V and 4 bases from J, with 12 bases in between. Germline-derived CDR1 and CDR2 are SGHTA and FQGNSA. The CDR3 is made up of 15 amino acids. CDR3 nucleotide sequence: TGTGCCAGCAGCCCCCGGACAGTTTATAATTCACCCCTCCACTTT. As protein: CASSPRTVYNSPLHF.

This clone was picked up one time. This chain links TRBV4-1 with TRBJ2-1; TRBD2 aligns across 9 bases. Per the germline V gene, CDR1 is MGHRA and CDR2 is YSYEKL. This CDR3 is built from 16 residues. V lost 1 base and J lost 0; bases outside the gene matches: 1. The CDR3 loop is CASSQVSGSSYNEQFF. The CDR3 DNA sequence: TGCGCCAGCAGCCAAGTTAGCGGGAGCTCCTACAATGAGCAGTTCTTC.

Comment on this clone: This sample includes further DNA sequences coding for the same CDR3. This chain links TRBV6-2 or TRBV6-3 with TRBJ2-1; TRBD2 matches at 10 bases. V dropped 0 bases and J dropped 4; count of bases not matched to a gene: 6. The CDR3 is 17 residues long. Per germline, CDR1 MNHEY and CDR2 SVGEGT. The CDR3 is CASSYSPTSGIYNEQFF. The CDR3 DNA reads as TGTGCCAGCAGTTACTCTCCTACTAGCGGGATTTACAATGAGCAGTTCTTC.

V is TRBV7-2 and J is TRBJ2-2; D is undetermined. CDR1 and CDR2 from the germline V gene are SGHTA and FQGNSA. V lost 1 base, J lost 0 bases, and 9 bases lay in between. There are 16 residues in the CDR3. The CDR3 protein is CASSLVAPPNTGELFF. Here the CDR3 DNA reads TGTGCCAGCAGCTTAGTAGCCCCTCCGAACACCGGGGAGCTGTTTTTT.

The chain carries TRBV4-3 and TRBJ1-2; tentative D call: TRBD1 (6 bases). V dropped 4 bases and J dropped 8 bases, with 20 bases sitting between them. The CDR3 sequence is 15 residues long. Per the germline V gene, CDR1 is LGHNA and CDR2 is YSLEER. The CDR3 nucleotides read TGCGCCAGCAGCCCAGAGACAGGAACGTCGCTGGGCTACACCTTC. This gives the protein CASSPETGTSLGYTF.

The rearrangement links TRBV2 to TRBJ1-5; perhaps TRBD1 as D (6 bases). The V end was cut by 5 bases, the J end by 7 bases, with 12 bases between. Germline V lookup: CDR1 SNHLY, CDR2 FYNNEI. This CDR3 comprises 13 residues. The CDR3 bases are TGTGCCAGCAGTACAGGGACGGGGCAGCCCCAGCATTTT. Protein product: CASSTGTGQPQHF.

The genes are TRBV19 and TRBJ1-1, with a weak D call TRBD1 (5 bases). Germline lookup yields CDR1 LNHDA and CDR2 SQIVND (reference sequence). Trimming stripped 10 bases from V and 6 bases from J, with 21 bases between. The CDR3 has 14 amino acids. In DNA, the CDR3 is TGTGCCACCTCTCTCGGGGGGGTTTATCCTGAAGCTTTCTTT. Protein product: CATSLGGVYPEAFF.

This clone was observed a handful of times. The chain is built from TRBV27 and TRBJ1-1; a weak D match, TRBD1 (5 bases). Germline CDR1 MNHEY, CDR2 SMNVEV (reference sequence). The CDR3 totals 15 residues. V was pared by 5 bases and J by 2 bases, with 15 bases between. CDR3 amino acids: CASSLQTGSNTEAFF. For the CDR3, the DNA is TGTGCCAGCAGTCTTCAAACAGGCTCTAACACTGAAGCTTTCTTT.

This rearrangement joins TRBV2 to TRBJ2-7; D is possibly TRBD1 (6 bases). The germline CDR1 and CDR2 sequences are SNHLY and FYNNEI. The CDR3 extends over 14 amino acids. The ends were cut back, 3 bases at V and 1 base at J, with 10 bases in the middle. CDR3 nucleotides: TGTGCCAGCAGTGAGTCGCAGGGGTCCTACGAGCAGTACTTC. Translating gives CASSESQGSYEQYF.

V is TRBV24-1 and J is TRBJ2-1; TRBD1 might be the D (5 bases). CDR1 KGHDR and CDR2 SFDVKD come from the germline V gene. V gave up 0 bases and J gave up 6 bases, with 5 bases separating them. There are 13 residues in the CDR3. The CDR3 protein is CATSDLGANEQFF. The CDR3 coding sequence is TGTGCCACCAGTGATTTGGGGGCCAATGAGCAGTTCTTC.

J is TRBJ2-7 and V is TRBV5-4, with TRBD2 matching 8 bases. V was clipped by 2 bases and J by 7 bases; unmatched bases: 8. Germline V CDR1 and CDR2: SGHNT, YYREEE (reference sequence). This CDR3 is built from 14 residues. The CDR3 region is CASSFRREVGEQYF. The DNA of the CDR3 is TGTGCCAGCAGCTTTAGGCGGGAGGTTGGGGAGCAGTACTTC.

The chain uses TRBV4-3 and TRBJ2-1, with 8 bases matching TRBD2. Germline CDR1 reads LGHNA; CDR2 reads YSLEER. V was pared by 4 bases and J by 0 bases, with 8 bases of the junction left unmatched. The CDR3 extends over 17 amino acids. The CDR3, as DNA: TGCGCCAGCAGCCCGCAGCGGGAGTTCTTCTCCTACAATGAGCAGTTCTTC. This sequence encodes CASSPQREFFSYNEQFF.

V and J are TRBV11-3 and TRBJ2-7; 9 nucleotides align to TRBD1. The J segment lost 6 bases and the V segment lost 3 bases, leaving 6 bases of the junction unmatched. CDR3 length: 14 residues. Per germline, CDR1 SGHNT and CDR2 YENEEA. The CDR3 DNA reads as TGTGCCAGCAGCTTCAGTACAGGGGGCCTCGAGCAGTACTTC. It codes for CASSFSTGGLEQYF.

The chain is built from TRBV4-3 and TRBJ2-1, with 12 bases identical to TRBD2. Germline lookup yields CDR1 LGHNA and CDR2 YSLEER. The CDR3 totals 17 residues. Trimming took 0 bases from V and 7 from J; bases not matched to a gene: 7. The DNA for the CDR3 is TGCGCCAGCAGCCAAGATTCGACTAGCGGGAGTCATAATGAGCAGTTCTTC. It is translated as CASSQDSTSGSHNEQFF.

The chain is built from TRBV5-6 and TRBJ1-4, with D unresolved. Per germline, CDR1 SGHDT and CDR2 YYEEEE. This CDR3 is 14 amino acids long. Trimming shortened V by 5 bases and J by 8 bases, and 16 bases separated the two germline ends. The CDR3 loop is CASSPGQAFEKLFF. The CDR3 DNA follows: TGTGCCAGCAGTCCTGGCCAGGCGTTCGAAAAACTGTTTTTT.

The chain uses TRBV7-3 and TRBJ1-3, with D unclear. The CDR3 is made up of 15 amino acids. CDR1 and CDR2 from the germline V gene are SGHTA and FQGTGA. The V and J ends lost 1 base and 0 bases respectively, with 7 bases between them. The CDR3 loop reads CASSLMASSGNTIYF. DNA of the CDR3: TGTGCCAGCAGCTTAATGGCTTCCTCTGGAAACACCATATATTTT.

The J gene is TRBJ2-5, the V gene TRBV2; TRBD2 agrees at 12 bases. The ends lost 5 bases at V and 4 bases at J; junction bases unmatched: 2. This CDR3 comprises 14 residues. Germline V gene lookup returns CDR1 SNHLY and CDR2 FYNNEI. CDR3 nucleotides: TGTGCCAGCAGTACGGGACTAGCGGGAGAGACCCAGTACTTC. Translating it yields CASSTGLAGETQYF.

This chain joins TRBV6-4 and TRBJ1-5; the D is unclear. In germline, CDR1 is MRHNA, CDR2 SNTAGT. V was shortened by 7 bases and J by 9 bases, with 22 bases between the two germline ends. This CDR3 has 15 amino acids. CDR3 sequence reads: CASNLLRRSRMPQHF. The CDR3 DNA is TGTGCCAGCAATCTTTTACGGAGGTCTAGGATGCCCCAGCATTTT.